The clone carrying this TCR beta chain was counted a few times. This record comes from a study of blood T cell repertoires in COVID-19. As for the study in general: Researchers got acute and convalescent COVID-19 samples from the United States, Italy and Spain.

Profiled with immunoSEQ multiplex PCR; TCRdb holds only in-frame clones, not every one. The table has about 50,000 clones, roughly 85% seen once. The junction had 11 bases not matched to a gene; V was cut back by 1 base and J by 1 base. Germline V gene data show CDR1 as SSHAT and CDR2 as FNYEAQ (reference sequence). The CDR3 runs to 19 residues. The chain links TRBV7-7 to TRBJ2-3; 10 bases fit TRBD2. The clonotype was recovered from a man aged 55 to 70 with acute or convalescent COVID-19. The sample taken for sequencing was peripheral blood. CDR3 nucleotides: TGTGCCAGCAGCTTAGGTAAGGGTCAACTAGCGGGGCGCACAGATACGCAGTATTTT. This encodes CASSLGKGQLAGRTDTQYF.